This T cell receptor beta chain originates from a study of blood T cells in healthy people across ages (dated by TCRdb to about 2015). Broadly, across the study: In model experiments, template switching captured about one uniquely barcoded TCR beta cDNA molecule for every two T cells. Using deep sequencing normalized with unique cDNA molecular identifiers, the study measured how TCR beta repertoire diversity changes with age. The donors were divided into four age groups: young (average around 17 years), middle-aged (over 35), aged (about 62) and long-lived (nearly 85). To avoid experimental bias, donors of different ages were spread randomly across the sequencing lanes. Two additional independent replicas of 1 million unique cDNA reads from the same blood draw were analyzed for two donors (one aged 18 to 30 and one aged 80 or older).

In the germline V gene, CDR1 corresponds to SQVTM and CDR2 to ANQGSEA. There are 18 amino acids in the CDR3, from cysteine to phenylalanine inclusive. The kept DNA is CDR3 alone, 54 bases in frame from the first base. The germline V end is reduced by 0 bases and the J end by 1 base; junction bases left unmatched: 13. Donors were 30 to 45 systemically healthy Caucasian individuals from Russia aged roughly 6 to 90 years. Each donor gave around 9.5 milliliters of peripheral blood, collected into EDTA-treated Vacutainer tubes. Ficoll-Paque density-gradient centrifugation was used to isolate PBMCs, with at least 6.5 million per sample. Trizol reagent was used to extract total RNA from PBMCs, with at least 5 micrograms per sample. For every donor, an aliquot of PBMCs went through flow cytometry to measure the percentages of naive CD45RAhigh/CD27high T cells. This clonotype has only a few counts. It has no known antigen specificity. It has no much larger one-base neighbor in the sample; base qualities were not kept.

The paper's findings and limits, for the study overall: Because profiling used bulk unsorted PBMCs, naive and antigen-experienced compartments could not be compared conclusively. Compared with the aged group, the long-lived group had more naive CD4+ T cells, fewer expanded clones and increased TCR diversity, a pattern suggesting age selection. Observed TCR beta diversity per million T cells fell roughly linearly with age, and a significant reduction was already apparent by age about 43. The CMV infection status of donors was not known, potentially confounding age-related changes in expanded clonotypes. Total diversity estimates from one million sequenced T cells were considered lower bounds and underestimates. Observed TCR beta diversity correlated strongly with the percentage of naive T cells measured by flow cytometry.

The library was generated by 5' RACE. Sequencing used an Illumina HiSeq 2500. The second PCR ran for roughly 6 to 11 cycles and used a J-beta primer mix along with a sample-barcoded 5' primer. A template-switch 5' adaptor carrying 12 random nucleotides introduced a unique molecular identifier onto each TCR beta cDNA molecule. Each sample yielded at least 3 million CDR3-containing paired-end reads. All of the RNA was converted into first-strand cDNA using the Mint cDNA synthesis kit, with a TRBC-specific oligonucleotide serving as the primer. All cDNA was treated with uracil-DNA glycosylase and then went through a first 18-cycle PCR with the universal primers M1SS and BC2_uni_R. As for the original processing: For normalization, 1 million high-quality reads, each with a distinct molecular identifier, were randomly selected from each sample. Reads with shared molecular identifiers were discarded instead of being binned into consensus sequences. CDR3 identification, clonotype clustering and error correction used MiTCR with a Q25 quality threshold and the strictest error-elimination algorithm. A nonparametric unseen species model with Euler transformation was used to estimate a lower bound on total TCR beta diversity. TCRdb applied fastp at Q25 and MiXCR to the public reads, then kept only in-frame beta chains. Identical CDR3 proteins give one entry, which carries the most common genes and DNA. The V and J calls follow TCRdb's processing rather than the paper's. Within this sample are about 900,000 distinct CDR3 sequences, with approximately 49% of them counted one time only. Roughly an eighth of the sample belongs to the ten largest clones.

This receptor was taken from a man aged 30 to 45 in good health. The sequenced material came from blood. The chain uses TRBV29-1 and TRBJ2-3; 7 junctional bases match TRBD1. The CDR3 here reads CSVEDLTGTLLGTDTQYF. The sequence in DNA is TGCAGCGTTGAAGATTTGACAGGGACACTACTCGGCACAGATACGCAGTATTTT.